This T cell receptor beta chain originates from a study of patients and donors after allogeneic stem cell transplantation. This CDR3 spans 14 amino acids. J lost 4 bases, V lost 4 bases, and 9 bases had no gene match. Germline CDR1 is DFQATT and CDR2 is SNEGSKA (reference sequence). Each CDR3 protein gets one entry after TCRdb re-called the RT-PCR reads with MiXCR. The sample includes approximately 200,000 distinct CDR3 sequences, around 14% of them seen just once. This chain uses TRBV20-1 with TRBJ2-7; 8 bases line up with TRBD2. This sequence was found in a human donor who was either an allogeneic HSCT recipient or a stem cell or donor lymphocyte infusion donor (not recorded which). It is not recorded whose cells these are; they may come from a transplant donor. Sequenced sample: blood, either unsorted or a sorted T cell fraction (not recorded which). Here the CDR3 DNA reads TGCAGTGCTACTTCAGCGGGAGTAAGATACGAGCAGTACTTC. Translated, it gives CSATSAGVRYEQYF.